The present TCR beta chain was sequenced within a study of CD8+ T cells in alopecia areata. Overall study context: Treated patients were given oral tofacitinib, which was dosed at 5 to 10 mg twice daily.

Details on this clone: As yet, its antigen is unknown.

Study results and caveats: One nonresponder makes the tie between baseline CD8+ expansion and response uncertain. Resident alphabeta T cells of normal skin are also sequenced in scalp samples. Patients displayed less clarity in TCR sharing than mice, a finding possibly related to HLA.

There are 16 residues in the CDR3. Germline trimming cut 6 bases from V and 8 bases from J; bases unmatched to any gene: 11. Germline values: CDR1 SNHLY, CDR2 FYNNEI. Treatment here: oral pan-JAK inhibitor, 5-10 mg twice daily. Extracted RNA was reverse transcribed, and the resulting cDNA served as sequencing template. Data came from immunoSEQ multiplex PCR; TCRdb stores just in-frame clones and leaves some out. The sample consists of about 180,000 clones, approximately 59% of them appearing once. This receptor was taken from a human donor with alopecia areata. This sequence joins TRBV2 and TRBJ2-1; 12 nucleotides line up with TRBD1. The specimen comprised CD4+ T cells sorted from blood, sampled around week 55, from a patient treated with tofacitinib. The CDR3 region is CASRETPGQGAYEQFF. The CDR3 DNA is TGTGCCAGCAGAGAAACTCCGGGACAGGGGGCCTATGAGCAGTTCTTC.